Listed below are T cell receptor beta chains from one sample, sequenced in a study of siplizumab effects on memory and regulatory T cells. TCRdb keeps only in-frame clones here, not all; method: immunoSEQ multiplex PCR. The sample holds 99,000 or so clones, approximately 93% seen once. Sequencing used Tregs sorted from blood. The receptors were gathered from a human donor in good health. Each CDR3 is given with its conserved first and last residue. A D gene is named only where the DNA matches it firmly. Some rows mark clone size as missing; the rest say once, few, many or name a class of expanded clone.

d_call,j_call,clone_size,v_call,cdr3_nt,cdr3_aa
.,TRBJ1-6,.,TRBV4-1,TGCGCCAGCAGCCAAGCTGGACCGGCGGTCGATAATTCACCCCTCCACTTT,CASSQAGPAVDNSPLHF
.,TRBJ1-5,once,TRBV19,TGTGCCAGTACCATCGACAGGTTCGGAACTAGCAATCAGCCCCAGCATTTT,CASTIDRFGTSNQPQHF
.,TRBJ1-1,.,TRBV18,TGTGCCAGCTCGCCGGCCTGGGCCCACACTGAAGCTTTCTTT,CASSPAWAHTEAFF
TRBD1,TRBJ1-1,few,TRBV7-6,TGTGCCAGCAGCTCCGAGACAGGGTTAGGGACTGAAGCTTTCTTT,CASSSETGLGTEAFF
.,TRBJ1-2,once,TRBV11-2,TGTGCCAGCAGCTTAGCTCATATTGGGACTCCAAGGGGCTACACCTTC,CASSLAHIGTPRGYTF
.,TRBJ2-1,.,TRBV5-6,TGTGCCAGCAGCTTGAGACGGGGAGCCCTATTCGATGAGCAGTTCTTC,CASSLRRGALFDEQFF
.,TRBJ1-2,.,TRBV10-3,TGTGCCATCAGTGGAAATACAATTGGCTACACCTTC,CAISGNTIGYTF
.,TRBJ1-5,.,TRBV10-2,TGCGCCTCGCGGCTGGGTGGTAATCAGCCCCAGCATTTT,CASRLGGNQPQHF
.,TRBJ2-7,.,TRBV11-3,TGTGCCAGCAGCTTAGATATCAACCGCGGCGAGCAGTACTTC,CASSLDINRGEQYF
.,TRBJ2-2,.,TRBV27,TGTGCCAGCAGTTTATCGTACCAGCCCACCGGGGAGCTGTTTTTT,CASSLSYQPTGELFF